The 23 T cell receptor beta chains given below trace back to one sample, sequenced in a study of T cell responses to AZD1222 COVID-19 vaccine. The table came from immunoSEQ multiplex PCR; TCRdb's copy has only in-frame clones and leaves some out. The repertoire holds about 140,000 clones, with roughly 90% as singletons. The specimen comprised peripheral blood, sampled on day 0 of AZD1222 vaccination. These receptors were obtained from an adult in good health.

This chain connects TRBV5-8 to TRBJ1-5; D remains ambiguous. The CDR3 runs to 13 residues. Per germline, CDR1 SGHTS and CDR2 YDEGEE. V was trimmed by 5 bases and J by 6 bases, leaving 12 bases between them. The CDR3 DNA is TGTGCCAGCAGTGACCGGGTTGGTCAGCCCCAGCATTTT. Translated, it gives CASSDRVGQPQHF.

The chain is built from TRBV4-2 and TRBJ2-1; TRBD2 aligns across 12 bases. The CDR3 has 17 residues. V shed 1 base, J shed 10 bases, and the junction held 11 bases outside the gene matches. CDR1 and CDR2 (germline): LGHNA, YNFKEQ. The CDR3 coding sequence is TGTGCCAGCAGCCAAGGTGGTATCAGACTAGCGGGAGAGGAGCAGTTCTTC. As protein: CASSQGGIRLAGEEQFF.

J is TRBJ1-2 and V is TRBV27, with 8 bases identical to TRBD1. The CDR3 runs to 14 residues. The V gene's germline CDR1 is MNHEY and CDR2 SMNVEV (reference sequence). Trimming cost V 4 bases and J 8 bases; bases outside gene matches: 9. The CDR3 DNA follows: TGTGCCAGCAGTTCCCTAGCAGGGGGCCTAGGCTACACCTTC. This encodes CASSSLAGGLGYTF.

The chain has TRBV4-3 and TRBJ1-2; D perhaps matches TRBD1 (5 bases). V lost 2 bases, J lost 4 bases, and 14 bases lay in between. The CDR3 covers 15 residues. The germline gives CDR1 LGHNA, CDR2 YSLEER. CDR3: CASSQFRAGSYGYTF. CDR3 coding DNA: TGCGCCAGCAGCCAATTTCGAGCAGGGAGCTATGGCTACACCTTC.

CDR3 DNA: TGTGCCAGCTCACCACGGTTAGGGGGCCTTTGGAATGAGCAGTTCTTC. It yields the protein CASSPRLGGLWNEQFF. V and J are TRBV18 and TRBJ2-1; 7 bases match TRBD1. From germline, CDR1 is KGHSH and CDR2 LQKENI. V lost 1 base to trimming and J lost 7 bases; unmatched junction nucleotides: 10. The CDR3 has 16 amino acids.

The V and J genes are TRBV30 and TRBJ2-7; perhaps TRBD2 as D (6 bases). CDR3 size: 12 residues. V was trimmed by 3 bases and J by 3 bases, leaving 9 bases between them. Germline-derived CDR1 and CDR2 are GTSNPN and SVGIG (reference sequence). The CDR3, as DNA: TGTGCCTGGAGCCGGAGGGGCTACGAGCAGTACTTC. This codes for CAWSRRGYEQYF.

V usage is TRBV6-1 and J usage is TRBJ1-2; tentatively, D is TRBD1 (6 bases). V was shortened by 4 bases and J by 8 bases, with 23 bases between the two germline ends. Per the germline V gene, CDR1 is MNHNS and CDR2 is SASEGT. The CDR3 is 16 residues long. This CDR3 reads CASSARRGGWQEGYTF. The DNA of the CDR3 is TGTGCCAGCAGTGCCCGTAGGGGGGGGTGGCAGGAAGGCTACACCTTC.

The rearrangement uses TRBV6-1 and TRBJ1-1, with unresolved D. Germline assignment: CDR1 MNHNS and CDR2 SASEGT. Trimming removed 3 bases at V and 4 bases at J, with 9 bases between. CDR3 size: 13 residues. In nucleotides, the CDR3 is TGTGCCAGCAGTGATGTAAGGGTCACTGAAGCTTTCTTT. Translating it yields CASSDVRVTEAFF.

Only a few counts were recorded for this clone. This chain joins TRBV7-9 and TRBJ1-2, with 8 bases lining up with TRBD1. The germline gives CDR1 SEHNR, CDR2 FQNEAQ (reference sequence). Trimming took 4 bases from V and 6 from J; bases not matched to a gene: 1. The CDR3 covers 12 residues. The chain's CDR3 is CASSSRGHGYTF. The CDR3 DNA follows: TGTGCCAGCAGCTCCAGGGGGCATGGCTACACCTTC.

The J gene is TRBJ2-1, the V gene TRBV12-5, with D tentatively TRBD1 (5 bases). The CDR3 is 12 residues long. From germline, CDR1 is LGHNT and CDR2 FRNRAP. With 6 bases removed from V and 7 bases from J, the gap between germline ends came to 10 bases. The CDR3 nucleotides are TGTGCTAGTGGACCCGACAGAAATGAGCAGTTCTTC. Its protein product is CASGPDRNEQFF.

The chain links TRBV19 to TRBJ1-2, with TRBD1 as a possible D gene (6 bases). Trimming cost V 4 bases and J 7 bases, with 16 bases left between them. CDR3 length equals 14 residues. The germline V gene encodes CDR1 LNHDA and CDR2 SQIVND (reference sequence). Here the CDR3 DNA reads TGTGCCAGTAGTACTCCACAGGGCGGAGGTGGCTACACCTTC. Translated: CASSTPQGGGGYTF.

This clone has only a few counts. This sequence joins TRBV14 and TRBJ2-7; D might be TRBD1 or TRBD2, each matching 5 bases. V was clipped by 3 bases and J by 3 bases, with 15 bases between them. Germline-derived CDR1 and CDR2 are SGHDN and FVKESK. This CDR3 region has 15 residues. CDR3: CASSQGRDRHYEQYF. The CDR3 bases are TGTGCCAGCAGCCAGGGCCGGGACCGCCACTACGAGCAGTACTTC.

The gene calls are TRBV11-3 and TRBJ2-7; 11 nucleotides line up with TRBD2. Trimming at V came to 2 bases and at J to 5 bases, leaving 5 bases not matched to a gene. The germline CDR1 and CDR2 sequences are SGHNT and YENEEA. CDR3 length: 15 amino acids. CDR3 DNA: TGTGCCAGCAGCTTACGTCTAGCGGGAGGCCACGAGCAGTACTTC. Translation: CASSLRLAGGHEQYF.

The CDR3 nucleotides are TGTGCCAGCAGCCAAGTGGGGTCCGGAAACACCATATATTTT. It translates to CASSQVGSGNTIYF. This chain links TRBV3-1 (or the pseudogene TRBV3-2) with TRBJ1-3; no firm D call. V was pared by 1 base and J by 4 bases, with 8 bases between. Germline CDR1 is LGHDT and CDR2 is YNNKEL (reference sequence). The CDR3 is made up of 14 amino acids.

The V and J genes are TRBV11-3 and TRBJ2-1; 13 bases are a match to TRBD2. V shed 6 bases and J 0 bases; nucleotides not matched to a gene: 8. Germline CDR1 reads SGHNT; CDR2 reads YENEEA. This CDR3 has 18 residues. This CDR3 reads CASSKRTSGSSSYNEQFF. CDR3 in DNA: TGTGCCAGCAGTAAGAGGACTAGCGGGAGTTCCTCCTACAATGAGCAGTTCTTC.

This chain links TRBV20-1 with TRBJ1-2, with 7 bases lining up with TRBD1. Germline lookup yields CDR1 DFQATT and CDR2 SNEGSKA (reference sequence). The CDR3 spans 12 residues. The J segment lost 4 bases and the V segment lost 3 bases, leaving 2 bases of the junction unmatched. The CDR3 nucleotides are TGCAGTGCTAGTCCAGGGGGCTATGGCTACACCTTC. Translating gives CSASPGGYGYTF.

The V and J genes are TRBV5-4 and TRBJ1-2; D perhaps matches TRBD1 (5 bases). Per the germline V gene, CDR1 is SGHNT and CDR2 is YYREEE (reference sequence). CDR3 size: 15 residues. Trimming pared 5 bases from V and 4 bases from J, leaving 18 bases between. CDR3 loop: CASRAEPLGLYGYTF. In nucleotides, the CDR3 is TGTGCCAGCAGGGCAGAGCCTCTGGGGCTCTATGGCTACACCTTC.

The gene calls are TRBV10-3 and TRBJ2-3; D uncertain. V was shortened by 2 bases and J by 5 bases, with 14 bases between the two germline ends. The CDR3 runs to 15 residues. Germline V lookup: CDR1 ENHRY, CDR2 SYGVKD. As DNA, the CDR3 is TGTGCCATCAGTGAGAACCCTTTACTGCGAGATACGCAGTATTTT. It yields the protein CAISENPLLRDTQYF.

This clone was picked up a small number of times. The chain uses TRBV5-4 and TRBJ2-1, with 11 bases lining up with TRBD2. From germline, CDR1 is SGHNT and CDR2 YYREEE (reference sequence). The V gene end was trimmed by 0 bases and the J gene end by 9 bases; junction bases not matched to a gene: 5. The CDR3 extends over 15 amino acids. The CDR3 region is CASSLGSGRGGEQFF. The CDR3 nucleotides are TGTGCCAGCAGCTTGGGTAGCGGGAGGGGTGGTGAGCAGTTCTTC.

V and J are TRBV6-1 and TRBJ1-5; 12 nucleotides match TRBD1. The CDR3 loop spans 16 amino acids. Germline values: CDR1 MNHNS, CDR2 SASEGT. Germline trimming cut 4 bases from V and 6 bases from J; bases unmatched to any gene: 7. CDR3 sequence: CASSGPGTGGGQPQHF. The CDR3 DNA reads TGTGCCAGCAGTGGACCCGGGACAGGGGGCGGTCAGCCCCAGCATTTT.

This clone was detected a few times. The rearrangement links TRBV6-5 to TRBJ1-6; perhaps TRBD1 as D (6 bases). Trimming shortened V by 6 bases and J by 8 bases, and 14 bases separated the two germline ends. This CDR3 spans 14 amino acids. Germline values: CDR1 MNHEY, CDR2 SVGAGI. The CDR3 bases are TGTGCCAGCAGCCTGGGGGCGTCGGATTCACCCCTCCACTTT. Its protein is CASSLGASDSPLHF.

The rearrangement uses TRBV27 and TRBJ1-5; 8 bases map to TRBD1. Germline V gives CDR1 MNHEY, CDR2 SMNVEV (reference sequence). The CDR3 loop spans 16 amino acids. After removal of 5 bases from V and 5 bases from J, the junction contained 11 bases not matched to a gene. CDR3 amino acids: CASSQDSRGLYQPQHF. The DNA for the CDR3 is TGTGCCAGCAGTCAGGACTCCAGGGGGCTCTATCAGCCCCAGCATTTT.

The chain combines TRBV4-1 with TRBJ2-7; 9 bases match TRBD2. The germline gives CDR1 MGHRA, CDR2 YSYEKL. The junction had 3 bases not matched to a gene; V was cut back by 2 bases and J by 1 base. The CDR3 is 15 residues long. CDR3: CASSQTTSGSYEQYF. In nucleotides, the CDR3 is TGCGCCAGCAGCCAAACGACTAGCGGTTCCTACGAGCAGTACTTC.